The rows below give T cell receptor beta chains drawn from one sample of a study of control samples from healthy donors and cancer patients. Profiled with immunoSEQ multiplex PCR; TCRdb holds only in-frame clones, not every one. This table holds approximately 160,000 clones, 90% to 95% found once. Specimen: blood. Source of these receptors: a woman aged 55-75 years in good health. Each CDR3 is given with its conserved first and last residue. Each record gives: CDR3 DNA, CDR3 protein, clone size, D gene, J gene, V gene. D genes are given only for firm matches. Not every row has a clone size; where given, it reads once, few, many or a size class.

cdr3_nt: TGTGCCTGGACCCGAGGATTCACTGAAGCTTTCTTT; cdr3_aa: CAWTRGFTEAFF; clone_size: NA; d_call: NA; j_call: TRBJ1-1; v_call: TRBV30
cdr3_nt: TGTGCCAGCAGCTTGGGACAGATCAATTCACCCCTCCACTTT; cdr3_aa: CASSLGQINSPLHF; clone_size: NA; d_call: TRBD1; j_call: TRBJ1-6; v_call: TRBV13
cdr3_nt: TGTGCCAGCAGTGAAGGGGGTTATCAGCCCCAGCATTTT; cdr3_aa: CASSEGGYQPQHF; clone_size: NA; d_call: NA; j_call: TRBJ1-5; v_call: TRBV2
cdr3_nt: TGCGCCAGCAGGGACCTCTCCGGGACTATCCAAGAGACCCAGTACTTC; cdr3_aa: CASRDLSGTIQETQYF; clone_size: NA; d_call: TRBD2; j_call: TRBJ2-5; v_call: TRBV10-1
cdr3_nt: TGCGCCAGCAGCCAAGTTGGCAATCAGCCCCAGCATTTT; cdr3_aa: CASSQVGNQPQHF; clone_size: NA; d_call: NA; j_call: TRBJ1-5; v_call: TRBV4-1
cdr3_nt: TGTGCCAGTAGTGACAGGGTGAACACTGAAGCTTTCTTT; cdr3_aa: CASSDRVNTEAFF; clone_size: NA; d_call: TRBD1; j_call: TRBJ1-1; v_call: TRBV19
cdr3_nt: TGTGCCAGCAGCGTCGGAAAGGGGTTGGGCTACACCTTC; cdr3_aa: CASSVGKGLGYTF; clone_size: NA; d_call: NA; j_call: TRBJ1-2; v_call: TRBV9
cdr3_nt: TGTGCCAGCTCACCACGCCCGGAGCCTGGGGCTGGAAACACCACATATTTT; cdr3_aa: CASSPRPEPGAGNTTYF; clone_size: once; d_call: NA; j_call: TRBJ1-3; v_call: TRBV18
cdr3_nt: TGTGCCAGCAGCTTGACAGGGGGCTGGAACACTGAAGCTTTCTTT; cdr3_aa: CASSLTGGWNTEAFF; clone_size: NA; d_call: TRBD1; j_call: TRBJ1-1; v_call: TRBV5-5
cdr3_nt: TGTGCCAGCAGTTTAGTTTCTGCACAGCAGTTCTTC; cdr3_aa: CASSLVSAQQFF; clone_size: NA; d_call: NA; j_call: TRBJ2-1; v_call: TRBV12-3/TRBV12-4
cdr3_nt: TGTGCCAGCAGTGGCGGAAGGGCAGCGCTTAATGAAAAACTGTTTTTT; cdr3_aa: CASSGGRAALNEKLFF; clone_size: NA; d_call: NA; j_call: TRBJ1-4; v_call: TRBV11-2
cdr3_nt: TGTGCCAGCAGGGGTTGGACCATCCTCCGGGACACTGAAGCTTTCTTT; cdr3_aa: CASRGWTILRDTEAFF; clone_size: NA; d_call: NA; j_call: TRBJ1-1; v_call: TRBV5-6
cdr3_nt: TGCGCCAGCAGCCAATGGGGGGGAAGGACTAATGAAAAACTGTTTTTT; cdr3_aa: CASSQWGGRTNEKLFF; clone_size: NA; d_call: NA; j_call: TRBJ1-4; v_call: TRBV4-1
cdr3_nt: TGTGCCAGCAGTTACGGCAGCGGCCCGTACGAGCAGTACTTC; cdr3_aa: CASSYGSGPYEQYF; clone_size: NA; d_call: NA; j_call: TRBJ2-7; v_call: TRBV6-6
cdr3_nt: TGTGCCAGCAGCTTGGGACCGCCCTATGGCTACACCTTC; cdr3_aa: CASSLGPPYGYTF; clone_size: NA; d_call: NA; j_call: TRBJ1-2; v_call: TRBV6-2/TRBV6-3
cdr3_nt: TGTGCCAGCAGCCCCCAACGGGGGGGCTCCGAAGAGACCCAGTACTTC; cdr3_aa: CASSPQRGGSEETQYF; clone_size: NA; d_call: TRBD2; j_call: TRBJ2-5; v_call: TRBV7-9
cdr3_nt: TGTGCCAGTGCCGAGGGCAGGGATGGAAACACCATATATTTT; cdr3_aa: CASAEGRDGNTIYF; clone_size: NA; d_call: NA; j_call: TRBJ1-3; v_call: TRBV19
cdr3_nt: TGTGCCAGTAGTATAGATACAGACAGAGCCGGCTATGGCTACACCTTC; cdr3_aa: CASSIDTDRAGYGYTF; clone_size: NA; d_call: NA; j_call: TRBJ1-2; v_call: TRBV19
cdr3_nt: TGTGCCAGCAGCTCACAGGGGTACGAGCAGTACTTC; cdr3_aa: CASSSQGYEQYF; clone_size: NA; d_call: TRBD1; j_call: TRBJ2-7; v_call: TRBV7-9
cdr3_nt: TGTGCCAGCGGTCGGGGCCAGGGAAAAAACATTCAGTACTTC; cdr3_aa: CASGRGQGKNIQYF; clone_size: NA; d_call: NA; j_call: TRBJ2-4; v_call: TRBV6-5
cdr3_nt: TGCGCCAGCAGCCGGCGCCCCAATGAAAAACTGTTTTTT; cdr3_aa: CASSRRPNEKLFF; clone_size: NA; d_call: NA; j_call: TRBJ1-4; v_call: TRBV4-3
cdr3_nt: TGCGCCAGCAGCTTTGTTGAGACAGGGGATTACGAGCAGTACTTC; cdr3_aa: CASSFVETGDYEQYF; clone_size: once; d_call: TRBD1; j_call: TRBJ2-7; v_call: TRBV5-1
cdr3_nt: TGTGCCTGGAGTCTCCATCTAGGCAATGAGCAGTTCTTC; cdr3_aa: CAWSLHLGNEQFF; clone_size: NA; d_call: NA; j_call: TRBJ2-1; v_call: TRBV30
cdr3_nt: TGTGCCAGCAGATCTGGACTAGCGGGTGCGAAGCAGTACTTC; cdr3_aa: CASRSGLAGAKQYF; clone_size: NA; d_call: TRBD2; j_call: TRBJ2-7; v_call: TRBV5-4
cdr3_nt: TGTGCCAGCTCACCTAGGGACGAGCAGTACTTC; cdr3_aa: CASSPRDEQYF; clone_size: NA; d_call: NA; j_call: TRBJ2-7; v_call: TRBV18
cdr3_nt: TGTGCCAGCAGTGTAGAAGGAGGACGGCTAGGAAACACCATATATTTT; cdr3_aa: CASSVEGGRLGNTIYF; clone_size: few; d_call: NA; j_call: TRBJ1-3; v_call: TRBV25-1
cdr3_nt: TGCGCCAGCAGCGGTTCCGGGGGAAACTATGGCTACACCTTC; cdr3_aa: CASSGSGGNYGYTF; clone_size: NA; d_call: NA; j_call: TRBJ1-2; v_call: TRBV4-3
cdr3_nt: TGTGCCAGCACCAAGCACATGGGCACAGATACGCAGTATTTT; cdr3_aa: CASTKHMGTDTQYF; clone_size: NA; d_call: NA; j_call: TRBJ2-3; v_call: TRBV27
cdr3_nt: TGTGCCAGCACCCGATCAGAGAACTATGGCTACACCTTC; cdr3_aa: CASTRSENYGYTF; clone_size: few; d_call: NA; j_call: TRBJ1-2; v_call: TRBV3-1/TRBV3-2
cdr3_nt: TGTGCCACCAGTGATTCCTCCAGGGCCTATGGCTACACCTTC; cdr3_aa: CATSDSSRAYGYTF; clone_size: NA; d_call: NA; j_call: TRBJ1-2; v_call: TRBV24-1
cdr3_nt: TGTGCCAGCAGCATGGGATTGAACACTGAAGCTTTCTTT; cdr3_aa: CASSMGLNTEAFF; clone_size: NA; d_call: NA; j_call: TRBJ1-1; v_call: TRBV11-2
cdr3_nt: TGTGCCAGTAGTGGGACGGGGGGCAATCAGCCCCAGCATTTT; cdr3_aa: CASSGTGGNQPQHF; clone_size: NA; d_call: NA; j_call: TRBJ1-5; v_call: TRBV19
cdr3_nt: TGTGCCATCAGTTTGAGGACAGGGGGCTCTGGAAACACCATATATTTT; cdr3_aa: CAISLRTGGSGNTIYF; clone_size: NA; d_call: TRBD1; j_call: TRBJ1-3; v_call: TRBV10-3
cdr3_nt: TGTGCTGAGAGTGGGGCCTCCTATAATTCACCCCTCCACTTT; cdr3_aa: CAESGASYNSPLHF; clone_size: NA; d_call: NA; j_call: TRBJ1-6; v_call: TRBV30
cdr3_nt: TGTGCCAGCAGCGCACAGGGGTTCAACGAGCAGTACTTC; cdr3_aa: CASSAQGFNEQYF; clone_size: NA; d_call: TRBD1; j_call: TRBJ2-7; v_call: TRBV6-5
cdr3_nt: TGTGCCAGCAGCTCACCGGGACAGGTGAACACTGAAGCTTTCTTT; cdr3_aa: CASSSPGQVNTEAFF; clone_size: NA; d_call: TRBD1; j_call: TRBJ1-1; v_call: TRBV13
cdr3_nt: TGTGCCAGCAGCTTCAAGGGAAGGGACACTGAAGCTTTCTTT; cdr3_aa: CASSFKGRDTEAFF; clone_size: NA; d_call: NA; j_call: TRBJ1-1; v_call: TRBV5-6
cdr3_nt: TGTGCCAGCAGCGCCCTAGCGGGGCCCCAAGAGACCCAGTACTTC; cdr3_aa: CASSALAGPQETQYF; clone_size: NA; d_call: TRBD2; j_call: TRBJ2-5; v_call: TRBV9
cdr3_nt: TGCGCCAGCAGCCCCGATGACATAATATTATCCGGGACCCAGTACTTC; cdr3_aa: CASSPDDIILSGTQYF; clone_size: NA; d_call: NA; j_call: TRBJ2-5; v_call: TRBV5-1
cdr3_nt: TGTGCCAGCAGATTCACGGGGGGTGGCGACACTGAAGCTTTCTTT; cdr3_aa: CASRFTGGGDTEAFF; clone_size: NA; d_call: NA; j_call: TRBJ1-1; v_call: TRBV6-5
cdr3_nt: TGTGCCAGCAGCTTATTGACGGTCTCTGGGGCCAACGTCCTGACTTTC; cdr3_aa: CASSLLTVSGANVLTF; clone_size: NA; d_call: NA; j_call: TRBJ2-6; v_call: TRBV7-2
cdr3_nt: TGTGCCAGCAGCCGACTAGCGGGGGGAGGCTACGAGCAGTACTTC; cdr3_aa: CASSRLAGGGYEQYF; clone_size: few; d_call: TRBD2; j_call: TRBJ2-7; v_call: TRBV3-1/TRBV3-2
cdr3_nt: TGTGCCACCAGTGGGAGACAGGGCACAGATACGCAGTATTTT; cdr3_aa: CATSGRQGTDTQYF; clone_size: NA; d_call: NA; j_call: TRBJ2-3; v_call: TRBV24-1
cdr3_nt: TGTGCCAGCAGCTTCTTGTCGGGGCTGAACACCGGGGAGCTGTTTTTT; cdr3_aa: CASSFLSGLNTGELFF; clone_size: once; d_call: NA; j_call: TRBJ2-2; v_call: TRBV11-1
cdr3_nt: TGTGCCAGCTCACGTGGTAGGACAGCTGAAGCTTTCTTT; cdr3_aa: CASSRGRTAEAFF; clone_size: NA; d_call: NA; j_call: TRBJ1-1; v_call: TRBV18